These T cell receptor beta chains were read from a single sample in a study of cytomegalovirus exposure and HLA in healthy donors. Profiling relied on immunoSEQ multiplex PCR, and the TCRdb table lists in-frame clones only, not all of them. Among approximately 190,000 clones, approximately 84% were seen once, and the ten largest hold roughly 2.8%. Sequenced material: PBMCs. These receptor sequences come from a woman aged 45-65 years in good health and CMV-seropositive. Both conserved end residues are part of each CDR3. D genes are given only for firm matches. Clone size appears in some rows only: once, few, many, or a class for an expanded clone.

D gene	J gene	clone size	V gene	CDR3 protein	CDR3 DNA
-	TRBJ1-2	-	TRBV11-2	CASSQRTTQGDYGYTF	TGTGCCAGCAGCCAAAGGACGACGCAAGGGGACTATGGCTACACCTTC
-	TRBJ1-1	-	TRBV10-2	CASSEMGGTEAFF	TGCGCCAGCAGTGAGATGGGGGGCACTGAAGCTTTCTTT
TRBD1	TRBJ1-5	-	TRBV5-1	CASSLTGASGQPQHF	TGCGCCAGCAGCCTGACAGGGGCCTCAGGGCAGCCCCAGCATTTT
-	TRBJ2-1	-	TRBV9	CASTGGQSYNEQFF	TGTGCCAGCACCGGCGGGCAGTCCTACAATGAGCAGTTCTTC
-	TRBJ1-1	-	TRBV7-9	CSSSFQADGTEAFF	TGTTCCAGCAGCTTTCAGGCCGATGGGACTGAAGCTTTCTTT
-	TRBJ1-1	-	TRBV10-2	CASSVRGEGTEAFF	TGCGCCAGCAGTGTGAGAGGGGAGGGCACTGAAGCTTTCTTT
-	TRBJ1-1	-	TRBV6-6	CASSYARSNTEAFF	TGTGCCAGCAGTTACGCGAGGTCGAACACTGAAGCTTTCTTT
-	TRBJ1-6	-	TRBV6-5	CASSYSYRWNSPLHF	TGTGCCAGCAGTTACTCGTACAGGTGGAATTCACCCCTCCACTTT
-	TRBJ2-3	-	TRBV7-2	CASSLEGMGDTQYF	TGTGCCAGCAGCTTGGAGGGGATGGGAGATACGCAGTATTTT
TRBD2	TRBJ2-3	-	TRBV9	CASSPGTSGGAGADTQYF	TGTGCCAGCAGCCCAGGGACTAGCGGGGGGGCCGGGGCAGATACGCAGTATTTT
-	TRBJ2-7	once	TRBV6-1	CASSHGASYEQYF	TGTGCCAGCAGCCATGGGGCCTCCTACGAGCAGTACTTC
TRBD1	TRBJ1-6	-	TRBV6-5	CASNPRDRFTLHF	TGTGCCAGCAATCCACGGGACAGATTCACCCTCCACTTT
-	TRBJ1-2	-	TRBV7-8	CASSLVESYGYTF	TGTGCCAGCAGCTTAGTAGAGAGTTATGGCTACACCTTC
TRBD1	TRBJ1-1	-	TRBV11-2	CASSFIPGQGEGSEAFF	TGTGCCAGCAGCTTTATCCCCGGACAGGGTGAGGGGTCCGAAGCTTTCTTT
-	TRBJ2-7	-	TRBV5-5	CASSLIGSYEQYF	TGTGCCAGCAGCCTGATCGGGAGCTACGAGCAGTACTTC
-	TRBJ2-1	-	TRBV2	CASTQGSGEQFF	TGTGCCAGCACTCAAGGGTCAGGGGAGCAGTTCTTC
-	TRBJ2-3	-	TRBV7-8	CASSGTSRTDTQYF	TGTGCCAGCAGCGGGACTTCTCGCACAGATACGCAGTATTTT
-	TRBJ1-1	-	TRBV9	CASSPNPGGRVLDTEAFF	TGTGCCAGCAGCCCAAACCCGGGGGGGAGGGTTTTGGACACTGAAGCTTTCTTT
-	TRBJ2-7	few	TRBV7-9	CASSPRTNGDEQYF	TGTGCCAGCAGCCCCAGGACTAATGGGGACGAGCAGTACTTC
TRBD1	TRBJ1-6	-	TRBV4-1	CASSQETGANSPLHF	TGCGCCAGCAGCCAAGAGACAGGGGCGAATTCACCCCTCCACTTT
-	TRBJ1-2	-	TRBV7-2	CASRQGADYGYTF	TGTGCCAGCAGACAGGGAGCGGACTATGGCTACACCTTC
TRBD2	TRBJ2-5	-	TRBV9	CASSLSGGAAVGTQYF	TGTGCCAGCAGCCTCAGCGGGGGGGCCGCCGTTGGGACCCAGTACTTC
TRBD1	TRBJ1-1	-	TRBV6-5	CASIRQGAVTEAFF	TGTGCCAGCATTCGACAGGGGGCGGTCACTGAAGCTTTCTTT
-	TRBJ2-7	-	TRBV10-1	CASSDTTNTYEQYF	TGCGCCAGCAGTGATACAACCAATACCTACGAGCAGTACTTC
TRBD1	TRBJ1-1	-	TRBV7-6	CASSSTGGEDTEAFF	TGTGCCAGCAGCTCAACAGGGGGCGAGGACACTGAAGCTTTCTTT
-	TRBJ2-5	-	TRBV5-1	CASSLRRETQYF	TGCGCCAGCAGCTTGAGGAGGGAGACCCAGTACTTC
-	TRBJ2-6	few	TRBV7-9	CASAPGGANVLTF	TGTGCCAGCGCCCCGGGTGGGGCCAACGTCCTGACTTTC
TRBD2	TRBJ2-2	-	TRBV4-3	CASSQDRRAGGLSTGELFF	TGCGCCAGCAGCCAAGATCGGCGAGCGGGGGGGCTCAGCACCGGGGAGCTGTTTTTT
-	TRBJ1-5	-	TRBV19	CASSSGNRATGRPQHF	TGTGCCAGTAGCTCAGGGAACAGGGCCACCGGCCGGCCCCAGCATTTT